Below are 19 T cell receptor beta chains sequenced from a single sample in a study of beta chain features in type 1 diabetes. The sequenced template was cDNA made from the entire isolated RNA. TCRdb keeps only in-frame clones here, not all; method: immunoSEQ multiplex PCR. This repertoire shows about half a million clones, around 30% found once; its top ten account for about 0.065%. The sequenced material came from naive CD4+ T cells from blood. These receptors all come from a man younger than 35 in good health.

The table lists this clone with a few counts. The V call is TRBV9, the J call TRBJ2-7, with 13 nucleotides matching TRBD2. CDR1 and CDR2 (germline): SGDLS, YYNGEE. J was trimmed by 6 bases and V by 4 bases; bases with no gene match: 7. The CDR3 spans 15 residues. The chain's CDR3 is CASSPRLAGGGEQYF. CDR3 bases: TGTGCCAGCAGCCCCCGACTAGCGGGAGGAGGCGAGCAGTACTTC.

The chain combines TRBV7-2 with TRBJ2-7; unclear D gene. The germline CDR1 and CDR2 sequences are SGHTA and FQGNSA. The CDR3 sequence is 16 residues long. V lost 6 bases to trimming and J lost 0 bases, with 18 bases between them. The CDR3, as DNA: TGTGCCAGCAGTGAACGGGTCCTGACGAGCTCCTACGAGCAGTACTTC. It translates to CASSERVLTSSYEQYF.

The chain couples TRBV7-2 to TRBJ1-1, with 8 bases that match TRBD1. Germline CDR1 is SGHTA and CDR2 is FQGNSA. This CDR3 comprises 14 residues. After removal of 5 bases from V and 0 bases from J, the junction contained 2 bases not matched to a gene. The CDR3 region is CASSPDRVNTEAFF. The CDR3 DNA follows: TGTGCCAGCAGCCCGGACAGGGTGAACACTGAAGCTTTCTTT.

The gene calls are TRBV20-1 and TRBJ2-3, with D perhaps TRBD1 (6 bases). Trimming took 5 bases from V and 6 from J, leaving 9 bases between them. The CDR3 has 11 amino acids. Looked up from germline, CDR1 is DFQATT and CDR2 is SNEGSKA (reference sequence). The CDR3 DNA follows: TGCAGTGCTGAGAGGGGGGATACGCAGTATTTT. It codes for CSAERGDTQYF.

V usage is TRBV18 and J usage is TRBJ1-1; D not resolved. The CDR3 loop spans 13 amino acids. The V gene's germline CDR1 is KGHSH and CDR2 LQKENI. V was pared by 2 bases and J by 6 bases, with 10 bases between. The CDR3 protein is CASSPGRDSEAFF. In nucleotides, the CDR3 is TGTGCCAGCTCACCAGGGCGAGACTCTGAAGCTTTCTTT.

This clone came up a few times. The chain uses TRBV5-4 and TRBJ2-7; 10 bases are a match to TRBD2. The ends lost 4 bases at V and 4 bases at J; junction bases unmatched: 11. CDR3 size: 16 residues. Looked up from germline, CDR1 is SGHNT and CDR2 is YYREEE (reference sequence). The CDR3 here is CASSPPGGSGRYEQYF. The DNA of the CDR3 is TGTGCCAGCAGCCCACCCGGTGGTAGCGGGAGGTACGAGCAGTACTTC.

The genes are TRBV7-9 and TRBJ2-7; unclear D gene. Trimming removed 3 bases at V and 0 bases at J, with 24 bases between. Germline V lookup: CDR1 SEHNR, CDR2 FQNEAQ (reference sequence). The length of the CDR3 is 19 residues. DNA for the CDR3: TGTGCCAGCAGCTTCCCAGAGAACGTTCGGCCGCCAAGCTCCTACGAGCAGTACTTC. It specifies CASSFPENVRPPSSYEQYF.

The chain is built from TRBV15 and TRBJ2-7; 11 nucleotides align to TRBD2. Germline loops: CDR1 LNHNV, CDR2 YYDKDF (reference sequence). This CDR3 contains 15 residues. Losses at the gene ends were 0 bases for V and 3 bases for J; bases not matched to a gene: 1. The CDR3 nucleotides are TGTGCCACCAGCAGAGACACTAGCGGGAGCTACGAGCAGTACTTC. This gives the protein CATSRDTSGSYEQYF.

This clone was counted only a few times. This same CDR3 is encoded by further DNA sequences in the sample. The V gene is TRBV29-1, the J gene TRBJ2-5; perhaps D is TRBD1 or TRBD2 (6 bases each). Per the germline V gene, CDR1 is SQVTM and CDR2 is ANQGSEA. The CDR3 runs to 12 residues. V was pared by 1 base and J by 4 bases, with 7 bases between. In DNA form, the CDR3 reads TGCAGCGTTGAAGGGGGGGCAGAGACCCAGTACTTC. Translated, it gives CSVEGGAETQYF. The complete variable domain, with remaining parts taken from reference TRBV29-1 and TRBJ2-5, reads SAVISQKPSRDICQRGTSLTIQCQVDSQVTMMFWYRQQPGQSLTLIATANQGSEATYESGFVIDKFPISRPNLTFSTLTVSNMSPEDSSIYLCSVEGGAETQYFGPGTRLLVL.

The rearrangement joins TRBV25-1 to TRBJ1-2, with D tentatively TRBD1 (6 bases). Germline values: CDR1 MGHDK, CDR2 SYGVNS. CDR3 length equals 14 residues. The V gene lost 5 bases and the J gene lost 1 base, with 11 bases spanning the gap. In nucleotides, the CDR3 is TGTGCCAGCAGTAAGGGGGGCCTTAACTATGGCTACACCTTC. It translates to CASSKGGLNYGYTF.

The CDR3 region is CASSFKGHSGANVLTF. The DNA for the CDR3 is TGTGCCAGCAGCTTCAAGGGGCACTCCGGGGCCAACGTCCTGACTTTC. The chain links TRBV5-4 to TRBJ2-6; a weak D match, TRBD1 (5 bases). Germline V lookup: CDR1 SGHNT, CDR2 YYREEE (reference sequence). The CDR3 sequence is 16 residues long. V was shortened by 2 bases and J by 4 bases, with 13 bases between the two germline ends. Supplemented by reference TRBV5-4 and TRBJ2-6, the full variable domain reads ETGVTQSPTHLIKTRGQQVTLRCSSQSGHNTVSWYQQALGQGPQFIFQYYREEENGRGNFPPRFSGLQFPNYSSELNVNALELDDSALYLCASSFKGHSGANVLTFGAGSRLTVL.

This clone has more than one count but fewer than ten. This chain links TRBV6-5 with TRBJ2-3; no clear D. Trimming pared 6 bases from V and 0 bases from J, leaving 4 bases between. Germline V gene lookup returns CDR1 MNHEY and CDR2 SVGAGI. The CDR3 extends over 12 amino acids. The CDR3 sequence is CASSRSTDTQYF. The CDR3 DNA follows: TGTGCCAGCAGCCGTAGCACAGATACGCAGTATTTT.

The sample holds many counts of this clone. The gene calls are TRBV7-2 and TRBJ2-7; D perhaps matches TRBD1 (5 bases). The CDR3 loop spans 15 amino acids. The germline V gene has CDR1 SGHTA and CDR2 FQGNSA. Trimming stripped 3 bases from V and 1 base from J, with 13 bases between. The CDR3 nucleotides are TGTGCCAGCAGCTTCCGTGGGGCAATTTCCTACGAGCAGTACTTC. Its translation: CASSFRGAISYEQYF. The whole variable domain, filled in from reference TRBV7-2 and TRBJ2-7, reads GAGVSQSPSNKVTEKGKDVELRCDPISGHTALYWYRQSLGQGLEFLIYFQGNSAPDKSGLPSDRFSAERTGGSVSTLTIQRTQQEDSAVYLCASSFRGAISYEQYFGPGTRLTVT.

About this clone: Other DNA sequences in the sample encode the same CDR3. The CDR3 sequence is CAISEIASTDTQYF. The CDR3 nucleotides are TGTGCCATCAGTGAGATTGCCAGCACAGATACGCAGTATTTT. The chain carries TRBV10-3 and TRBJ2-3; D not certain. Germline V gene sequence: CDR1 ENHRY, CDR2 SYGVKD. Trimming shortened V by 2 bases and J by 0 bases, and 6 bases separated the two germline ends. The CDR3 contains 14 residues.

The count of this clone is one. J is TRBJ2-3 and V is TRBV7-2; D is undetermined. Germline CDR1 and CDR2: SGHTA and FQGNSA. The V end lost 5 bases, the J end lost 6 bases, and 12 bases lay between the germline ends. CDR3 length: 13 amino acids. The CDR3 coding sequence is TGTGCCAGCAGCGCGGTGTCGGAGGATACGCAGTATTTT. Protein product: CASSAVSEDTQYF. The full variable domain, in which reference TRBV7-2 and TRBJ2-3 provide the parts outside the CDR3, is GAGVSQSPSNKVTEKGKDVELRCDPISGHTALYWYRQSLGQGLEFLIYFQGNSAPDKSGLPSDRFSAERTGGSVSTLTIQRTQQEDSAVYLCASSAVSEDTQYFGPGTRLTVL.

For the CDR3, the DNA is TGTGCCAGCTCACTTGACAGGGAAGATGAGCAGTTCTTC. Translated, it gives CASSLDREDEQFF. This chain connects TRBV18 to TRBJ2-1, with TRBD1 identical over 7 bases. J was trimmed by 8 bases and V by 4 bases; bases with no gene match: 5. Germline CDR1 reads KGHSH; CDR2 reads LQKENI. The CDR3 covers 13 residues.

The chain is built from TRBV11-2 and TRBJ2-3; D is undetermined. V was clipped by 0 bases and J by 5 bases, with 9 bases between them. Germline values: CDR1 SGHAT, CDR2 FQNNGV. CDR3 length: 14 amino acids. The chain's CDR3 is CASSLENSLDTQYF. The CDR3 nucleotides read TGTGCCAGCAGCTTAGAGAATAGTTTAGATACGCAGTATTTT.

There are a few counts of this clone. V gene TRBV9 combines with J gene TRBJ2-3; D gene uncertain. This CDR3 is 13 amino acids long. V dropped 3 bases and J dropped 4 bases, with 9 bases sitting between them. CDR1 is SGDLS and CDR2 is YYNGEE in the germline V gene. The CDR3: CASSAPVPDTQYF. In DNA form, the CDR3 reads TGTGCCAGCAGCGCCCCTGTCCCAGATACGCAGTATTTT.

This clone was detected a few times. This chain connects TRBV28 to TRBJ2-3; 10 nucleotides line up with TRBD2. Per the germline V gene, CDR1 is MDHEN and CDR2 is SYDVKM. J gave up 2 bases and V 5 bases, and 4 bases lay outside the gene matches. The CDR3 covers 15 residues. CDR3 residues: CASSLGLAVTDTQYF. In DNA, the CDR3 is TGTGCCAGCAGTCTAGGACTAGCGGTCACAGATACGCAGTATTTT.